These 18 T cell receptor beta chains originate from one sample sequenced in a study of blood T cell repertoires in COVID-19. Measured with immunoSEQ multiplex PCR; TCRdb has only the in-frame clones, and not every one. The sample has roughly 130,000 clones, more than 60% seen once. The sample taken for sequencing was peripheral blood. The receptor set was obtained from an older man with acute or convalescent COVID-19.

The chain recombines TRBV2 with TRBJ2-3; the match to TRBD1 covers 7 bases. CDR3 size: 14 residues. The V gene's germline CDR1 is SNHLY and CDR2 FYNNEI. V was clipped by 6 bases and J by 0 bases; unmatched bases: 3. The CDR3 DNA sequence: TGTGCCAGCAGGGTGACAGGGAGCACAGATACGCAGTATTTT. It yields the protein CASRVTGSTDTQYF.

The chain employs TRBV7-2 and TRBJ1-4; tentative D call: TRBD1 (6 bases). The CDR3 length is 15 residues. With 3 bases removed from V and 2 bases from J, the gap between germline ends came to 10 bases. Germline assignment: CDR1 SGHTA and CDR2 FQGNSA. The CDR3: CASSFTGTTNEKLFF. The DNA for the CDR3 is TGTGCCAGCAGCTTTACAGGGACCACTAATGAAAAACTGTTTTTT.

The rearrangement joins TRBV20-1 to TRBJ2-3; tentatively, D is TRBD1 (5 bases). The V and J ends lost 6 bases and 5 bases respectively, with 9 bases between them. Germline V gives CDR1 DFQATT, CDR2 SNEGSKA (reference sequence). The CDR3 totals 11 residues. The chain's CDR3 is CSATTEDTQYF. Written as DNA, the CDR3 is TGCAGTGCCACGACAGAAGATACGCAGTATTTT.

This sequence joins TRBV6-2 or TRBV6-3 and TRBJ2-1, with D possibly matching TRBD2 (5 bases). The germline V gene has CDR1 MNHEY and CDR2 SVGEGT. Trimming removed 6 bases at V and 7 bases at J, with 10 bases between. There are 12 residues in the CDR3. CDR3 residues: CASSPPGNEQFF. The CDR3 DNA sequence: TGTGCCAGCAGCCCTCCGGGGAATGAGCAGTTCTTC.

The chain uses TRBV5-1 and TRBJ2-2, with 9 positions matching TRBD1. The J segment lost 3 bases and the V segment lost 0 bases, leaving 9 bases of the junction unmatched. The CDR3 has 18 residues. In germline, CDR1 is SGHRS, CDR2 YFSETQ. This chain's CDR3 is CASSLVGQGRPDTGELFF. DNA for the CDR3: TGCGCCAGCAGCTTGGTGGGACAGGGAAGACCTGACACCGGGGAGCTGTTTTTT. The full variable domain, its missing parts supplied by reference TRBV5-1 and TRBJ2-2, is KAGVTQTPRYLIKTRGQQVTLSCSPISGHRSVSWYQQTPGQGLQFLFEYFSETQRNKGNFPGRFSGRQFSNSRSEMNVSTLELGDSALYLCASSLVGQGRPDTGELFFGEGSRLTVL.

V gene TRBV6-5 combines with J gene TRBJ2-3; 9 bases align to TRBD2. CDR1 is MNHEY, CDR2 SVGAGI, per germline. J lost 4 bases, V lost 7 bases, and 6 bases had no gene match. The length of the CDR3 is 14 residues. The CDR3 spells CASTPTSGADTQYF. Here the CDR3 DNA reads TGTGCCAGCACCCCGACTAGCGGAGCAGATACGCAGTATTTT.

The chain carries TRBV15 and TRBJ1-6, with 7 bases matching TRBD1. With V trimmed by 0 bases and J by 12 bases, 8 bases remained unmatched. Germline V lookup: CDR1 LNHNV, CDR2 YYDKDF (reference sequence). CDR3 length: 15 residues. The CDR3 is CATSRDGTAAQPLHF. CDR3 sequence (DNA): TGTGCCACCAGCAGAGATGGGACAGCAGCACAACCCCTCCACTTT.

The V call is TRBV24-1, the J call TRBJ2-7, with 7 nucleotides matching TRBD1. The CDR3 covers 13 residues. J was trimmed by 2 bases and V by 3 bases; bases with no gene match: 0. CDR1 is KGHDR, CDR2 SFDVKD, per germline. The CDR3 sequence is CATSDGTAYEQYF. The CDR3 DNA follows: TGTGCCACCAGTGATGGGACAGCCTACGAGCAGTACTTC.

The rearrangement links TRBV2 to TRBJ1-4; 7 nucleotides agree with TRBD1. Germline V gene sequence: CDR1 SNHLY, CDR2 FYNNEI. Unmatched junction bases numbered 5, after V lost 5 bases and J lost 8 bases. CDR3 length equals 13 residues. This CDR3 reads CASSRGGQEKLFF. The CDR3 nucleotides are TGTGCCAGCAGTCGGGGGGGACAGGAAAAACTGTTTTTT.

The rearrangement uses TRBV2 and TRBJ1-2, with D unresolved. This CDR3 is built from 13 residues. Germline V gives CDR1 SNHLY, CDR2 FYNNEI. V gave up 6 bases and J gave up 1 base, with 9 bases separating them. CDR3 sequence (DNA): TGTGCCAGCAGGGCCGGGAGTAACTATGGCTACACCTTC. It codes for CASRAGSNYGYTF. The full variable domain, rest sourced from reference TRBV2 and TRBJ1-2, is EPEVTQTPSHQVTQMGQEVILRCVPISNHLYFYWYRQILGQKVEFLVSFYNNEISEKSEIFDDQFSVERPDGSNFTLKIRSTKLEDSAMYFCASRAGSNYGYTFGSGTRLTVV.

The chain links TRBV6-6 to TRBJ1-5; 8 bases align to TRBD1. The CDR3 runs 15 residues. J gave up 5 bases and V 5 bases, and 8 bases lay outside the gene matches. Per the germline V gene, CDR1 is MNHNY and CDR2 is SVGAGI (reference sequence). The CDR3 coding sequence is TGTGCCAGCAGTCCCCACAGGGGGAATGATCAGCCCCAGCATTTT. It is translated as CASSPHRGNDQPQHF.

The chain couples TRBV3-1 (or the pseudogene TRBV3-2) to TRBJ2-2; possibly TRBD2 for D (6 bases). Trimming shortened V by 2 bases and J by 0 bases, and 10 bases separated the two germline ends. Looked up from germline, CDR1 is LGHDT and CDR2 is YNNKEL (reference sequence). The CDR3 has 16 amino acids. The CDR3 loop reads CASSQRWGANTGELFF. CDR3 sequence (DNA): TGTGCCAGCAGCCAACGTTGGGGGGCGAACACCGGGGAGCTGTTTTTT.

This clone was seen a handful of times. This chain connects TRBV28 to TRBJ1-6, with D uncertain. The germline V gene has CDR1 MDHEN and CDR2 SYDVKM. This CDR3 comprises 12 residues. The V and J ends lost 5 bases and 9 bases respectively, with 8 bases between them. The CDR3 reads CASSLYLSPLHF. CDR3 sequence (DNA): TGTGCCAGCAGTCTCTACCTTTCACCCCTCCACTTT.

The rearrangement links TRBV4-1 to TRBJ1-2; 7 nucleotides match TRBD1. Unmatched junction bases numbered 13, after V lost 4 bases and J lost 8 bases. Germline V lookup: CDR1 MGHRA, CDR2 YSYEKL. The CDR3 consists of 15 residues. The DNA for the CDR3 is TGCGCCAGCAGCCGCGACAGGGACCACCTCGGGGGCTACACCTTC. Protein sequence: CASSRDRDHLGGYTF.

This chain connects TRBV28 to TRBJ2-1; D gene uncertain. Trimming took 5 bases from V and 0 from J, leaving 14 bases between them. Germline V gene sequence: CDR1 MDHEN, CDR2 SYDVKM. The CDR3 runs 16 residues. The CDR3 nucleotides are TGTGCCAGCAGTACCTTAGACGGGTTCTCCTACAATGAGCAGTTCTTC. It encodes CASSTLDGFSYNEQFF.

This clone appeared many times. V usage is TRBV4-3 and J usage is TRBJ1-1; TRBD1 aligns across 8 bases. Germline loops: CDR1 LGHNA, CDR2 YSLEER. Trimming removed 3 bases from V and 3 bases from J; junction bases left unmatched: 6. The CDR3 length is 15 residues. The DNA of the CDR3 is TGCGCCAGCAGCCAGACCGGGACAGGCGACACTGAAGCTTTCTTT. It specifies CASSQTGTGDTEAFF.

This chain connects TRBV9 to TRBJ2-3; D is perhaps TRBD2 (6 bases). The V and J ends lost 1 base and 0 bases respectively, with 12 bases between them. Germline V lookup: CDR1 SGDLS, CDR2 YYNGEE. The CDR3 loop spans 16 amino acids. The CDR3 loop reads CASSVRGGVSTDTQYF. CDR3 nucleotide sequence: TGTGCCAGCAGCGTACGGGGCGGGGTAAGCACAGATACGCAGTATTTT.

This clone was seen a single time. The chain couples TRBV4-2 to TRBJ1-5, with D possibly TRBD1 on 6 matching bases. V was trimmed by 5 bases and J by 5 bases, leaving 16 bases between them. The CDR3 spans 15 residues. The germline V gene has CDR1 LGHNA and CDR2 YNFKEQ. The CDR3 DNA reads TGTGCCAGCAGCTTTAGGAGGGGGGGGGATCAGCCCCAGCATTTT. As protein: CASSFRRGGDQPQHF.